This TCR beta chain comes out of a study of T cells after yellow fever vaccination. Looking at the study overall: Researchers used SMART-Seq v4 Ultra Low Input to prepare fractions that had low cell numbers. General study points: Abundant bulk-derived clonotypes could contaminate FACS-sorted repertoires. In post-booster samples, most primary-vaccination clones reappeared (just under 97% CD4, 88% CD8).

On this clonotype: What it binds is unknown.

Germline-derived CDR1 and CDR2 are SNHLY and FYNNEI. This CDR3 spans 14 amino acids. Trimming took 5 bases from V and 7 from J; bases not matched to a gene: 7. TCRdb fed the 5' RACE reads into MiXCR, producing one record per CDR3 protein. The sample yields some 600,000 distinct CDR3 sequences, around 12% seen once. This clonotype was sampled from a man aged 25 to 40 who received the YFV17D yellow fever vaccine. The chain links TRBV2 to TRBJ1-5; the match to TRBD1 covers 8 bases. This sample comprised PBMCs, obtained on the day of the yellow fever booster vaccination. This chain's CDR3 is CASSRQGIEQPQHF. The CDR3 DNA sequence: TGTGCCAGCAGTAGACAGGGGATTGAACAGCCCCAGCATTTT.